This T cell receptor (beta chain) was observed in a study of cytomegalovirus exposure and HLA in healthy donors. Comments on this clone: The antigen remains undetermined.

Broader study findings: Apparent HLA restriction characterized most CMV-associated TCR beta chains in a later analysis. Some segments of the V type, notably TRBV6-2 and TRBV6-3, were excluded as indistinguishable. According to a later analysis, donors in an Asian-associated ancestry cluster reportedly had fewer N-insertions than the approximately 620-donor mean.

Vbeta (60) and Jbeta (13) primers were used in the PCR. TCRdb keeps only in-frame clones here, not all; method: immunoSEQ multiplex PCR. The data hold 150,000 to 200,000 clones, with around four fifths observed a single time. The CDR3 consists of 14 residues. Deletions cut 6 bases from V and 4 bases from J, with 18 bases between. Germline V CDR1 and CDR2: SQVTM, ANQGSEA. Sample: PBMCs. This chain links TRBV29-1 with TRBJ1-2; TRBD1 might be the D (5 bases). The receptor was derived from a boy aged 2 to 10 in good health and CMV-seronegative. The CDR3 sequence: CSVGAPGGSYGYTF. In DNA, the CDR3 is TGCAGCGTAGGGGCCCCGGGCGGAAGCTATGGCTACACCTTC.